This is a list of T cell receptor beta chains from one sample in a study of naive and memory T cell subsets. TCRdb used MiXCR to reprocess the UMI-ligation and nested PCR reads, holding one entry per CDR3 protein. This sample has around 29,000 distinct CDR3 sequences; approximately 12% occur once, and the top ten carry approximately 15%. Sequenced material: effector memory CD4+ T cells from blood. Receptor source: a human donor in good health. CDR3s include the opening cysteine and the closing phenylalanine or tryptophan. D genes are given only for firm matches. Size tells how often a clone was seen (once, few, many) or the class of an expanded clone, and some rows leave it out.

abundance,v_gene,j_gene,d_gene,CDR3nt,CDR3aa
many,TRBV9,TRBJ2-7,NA,TGTGCCAGCAGCGTAAAAGGCAGCTCCTACGAGCAGTACTTC,CASSVKGSSYEQYF
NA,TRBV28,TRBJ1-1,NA,TGTGCCAGCAGTGCTCAGGGGTTGGTCACTGAAGCTTTCTTT,CASSAQGLVTEAFF
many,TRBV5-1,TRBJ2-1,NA,TGCGCCAGCAGCTTGGGGGGGACCAGCTCACTGGAGCAGTTCTTC,CASSLGGTSSLEQFF
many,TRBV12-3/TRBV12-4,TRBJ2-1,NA,TGTGCCAGCTATACGGCGCGGGGTGAGCAGTTCTTC,CASYTARGEQFF
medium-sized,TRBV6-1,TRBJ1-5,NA,TGTGCCACGGACGAGAGGGGAAATCAGCCCCAGCATTTT,CATDERGNQPQHF
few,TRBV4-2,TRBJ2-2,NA,TGTGCCAGCAGCCAAGGAGGGACCAACACCGGGGAGCTGTTTTTT,CASSQGGTNTGELFF
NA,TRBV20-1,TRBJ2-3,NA,TGCAGTGCTCCCCAGGACGGTTCGATTACGCAGTATTTT,CSAPQDGSITQYF
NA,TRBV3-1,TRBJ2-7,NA,TGTGCCAGCAGCCAAGGTCGCATTCCCTCCTACGAGCAGTACTTC,CASSQGRIPSYEQYF
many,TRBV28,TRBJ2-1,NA,TGTGCCAGCAGTACATTGATCTCCTACAATGAGCAGTTCTTC,CASSTLISYNEQFF
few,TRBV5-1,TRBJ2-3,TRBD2,TGCGCCAGCAGCTTGAGCGGGGGGTCAGATACGCAGTATTTT,CASSLSGGSDTQYF
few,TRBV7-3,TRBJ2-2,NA,TGTGCCAGCAGCTTAACTGTCCAGGCCGGGGAGCTGTTTTTT,CASSLTVQAGELFF
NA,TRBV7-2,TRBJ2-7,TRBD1,TGTGCCAGCAGCCGACAGGGGTCCTACGAGCAGTACTTC,CASSRQGSYEQYF
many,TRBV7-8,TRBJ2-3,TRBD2,TGTGCCAGCAGCTTTGAGCGGGGGGCACGCACAAGCACAGATACGCAGTATTTT,CASSFERGARTSTDTQYF
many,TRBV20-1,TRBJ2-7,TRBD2,TGCAGTGCTCAACTTGGCGGTTCGGGGGGTTACGAGCAGTACTTC,CSAQLGGSGGYEQYF
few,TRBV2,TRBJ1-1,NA,TGTGCCAGCAGCCAGCAGAGTATGGCTTTCTTT,CASSQQSMAFF
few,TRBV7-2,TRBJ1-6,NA,TGTGCCAGCAGCTTAAACAGGGTCCCTCAGTCACCCCTCCACTTT,CASSLNRVPQSPLHF